The clone carrying this T cell receptor (beta chain) was detected a few times. This sample stems from a study of shared T cell receptors in the human thymus. Only in-frame clones appear in the TCRdb table, and some are missing; sequencing was by immunoSEQ multiplex PCR. Of 720,000 or so clones in the sample, approximately 83% were seen once. Germline-derived CDR1 and CDR2 are SGHKS and YYEKEE (reference sequence). CDR3 length equals 12 residues. Trimming took off 4 bases at V and 8 bases at J, with 12 bases between the two ends. Separately, the same data were catalogued under a study of human thymus T cells. That work contributes: The source of the thymus tissue was resections taken during corrective heart surgery. Related studies found that unrelated individuals share highly overlapping thymic repertoires.

The origin of this receptor is a girl less than two years old with a congenital heart defect. The chain couples TRBV5-5 to TRBJ2-5; D not resolved. Sequencing was performed on thymocytes. The CDR3 protein is CASSRYLGTQYF. As DNA, the CDR3 is TGTGCCAGCAGCCGCTACCTAGGAACCCAGTACTTC.